The 25 T cell receptor beta chains listed next were all sequenced from one sample in a study of shared clonotypes between healthy human individuals. Some clones are missing from TCRdb's copy, which holds only in-frame ones; the method was immunoSEQ multiplex PCR. The sample lists about 2.4 million clones; 93% were seen once. Sequencing input: naive CD4+ T cells from PBMCs. As to subset: CD45RA+ positively selected. The receptor set was obtained from a man younger than 30 in good health. Some clones in this sample may be carry-over from other donors' samples.

The rearrangement uses TRBV6-1 and TRBJ2-1; D tentatively reads TRBD1 or TRBD2 (5 bases each). Germline assignment: CDR1 MNHNS and CDR2 SASEGT. This CDR3 has 17 residues. V was trimmed by 4 bases and J by 4 bases, leaving 20 bases between them. The DNA of the CDR3 is TGTGCCAGCAGTGTCGGACCCGGGACCACCATATACAATGAGCAGTTCTTC. This sequence encodes CASSVGPGTTIYNEQFF.

As concerns this clone: Other DNA sequences in this sample translate to the same CDR3. This chain joins TRBV9 and TRBJ1-5; possibly TRBD1 for D (5 bases). The germline gives CDR1 SGDLS, CDR2 YYNGEE. The CDR3 sequence is 14 residues long. V dropped 2 bases and J dropped 3 bases, with 9 bases sitting between them. The CDR3: CASSVGTNNQPQHF. As DNA, the CDR3 is TGTGCCAGCAGCGTGGGGACCAACAATCAGCCCCAGCATTTT.

The chain is built from TRBV30 and TRBJ1-4; 8 bases line up with TRBD1. The CDR3 runs 14 residues. Germline CDR1 GTSNPN, CDR2 SVGIG (reference sequence). After removal of 3 bases from V and 5 bases from J, the junction contained 5 bases not matched to a gene. The CDR3 loop reads CAWRIRGQNEKLFF. The DNA for the CDR3 is TGTGCCTGGAGAATCAGGGGGCAGAATGAAAAACTGTTTTTT.

The rearrangement joins TRBV18 to TRBJ2-2, with D tentatively TRBD1 (6 bases). The CDR3 runs 16 residues. Germline values: CDR1 KGHSH, CDR2 LQKENI. Between the trimmed V and J ends, which lost 3 bases and 3 bases, there was a span of 14 bases. The CDR3 DNA reads as TGTGCCAGCTCACCTCAGTTGGCAGGGGACACCGGGGAGCTGTTTTTT. It specifies CASSPQLAGDTGELFF. The whole variable domain, remainder taken from reference TRBV18 and TRBJ2-2, is NAGVMQNPRHLVRRRGQEARLRCSPMKGHSHVYWYRQLPEEGLKFMVYLQKENIIDESGMPKERFSAEFPKEGPSILRIQQVVRGDSAAYFCASSPQLAGDTGELFFGEGSRLTVL.

The chain is built from TRBV29-1 and TRBJ1-3, with D perhaps TRBD1 (6 bases). Germline V gene sequence: CDR1 SQVTM, CDR2 ANQGSEA. The CDR3 loop spans 12 amino acids. V was trimmed by 3 bases and J by 4 bases, leaving 7 bases between them. CDR3 amino acids: CSVETGGNTIYF. CDR3 sequence (DNA): TGCAGCGTTGAGACAGGCGGAAACACCATATATTTT.

The V and J genes are TRBV29-1 and TRBJ1-2; 7 bases fit TRBD1. This CDR3 region has 15 residues. Germline loops: CDR1 SQVTM, CDR2 ANQGSEA. The ends lost 6 bases at V and 3 bases at J; junction bases unmatched: 13. The CDR3 is CSVSPQGIGDYGYTF. The CDR3 DNA follows: TGCAGCGTCTCGCCACAGGGGATTGGGGACTATGGCTACACCTTC.

This sequence joins TRBV5-1 and TRBJ2-1; the D call may be TRBD1 or TRBD2 (6 bases each). V lost 6 bases and J lost 4, with 17 bases in between. Germline lookup yields CDR1 SGHRS and CDR2 YFSETQ. This CDR3 has 15 amino acids. CDR3 protein: CASMSGAEFYNEQFF. The CDR3 bases are TGCGCCAGCATGTCGGGGGCCGAGTTTTACAATGAGCAGTTCTTC.

This clone showed up just once. The V and J genes are TRBV11-3 and TRBJ2-5, with D possibly being TRBD1 or TRBD2 (5 bases each). The CDR3 covers 15 residues. V gave up 1 base and J gave up 4 bases, with 13 bases separating them. The V gene's germline CDR1 is SGHNT and CDR2 YENEEA. CDR3 DNA: TGTGCCAGCAGCTTAGGTCGGCTTGGGGGAGAGACCCAGTACTTC. This codes for CASSLGRLGGETQYF.

The J gene is TRBJ1-3, the V gene TRBV10-3; the D is unclear. The germline V gene has CDR1 ENHRY and CDR2 SYGVKD. V was shortened by 10 bases and J by 0 bases, with 16 bases between the two germline ends. The CDR3 spans 15 residues. CDR3 nucleotide sequence: TGTGCCACCCTGTCCGCCCGTTACTCTGGAAACACCATATATTTT. Residues: CATLSARYSGNTIYF.

Remarks on this clone: Additional DNA sequences in this sample encode the identical CDR3. The genes are TRBV5-1 and TRBJ2-1; 7 bases agree with TRBD2. The germline gives CDR1 SGHRS, CDR2 YFSETQ. After removal of 0 bases from V and 1 base from J, the junction contained 4 bases not matched to a gene. The CDR3 length is 16 residues. The CDR3 bases are TGCGCCAGCAGCTTGGCTCCTAGCGGATCCTACAATGAGCAGTTCTTC. Encoded protein: CASSLAPSGSYNEQFF.

J is TRBJ2-5 and V is TRBV5-1; 9 nucleotides match TRBD1. The germline gives CDR1 SGHRS, CDR2 YFSETQ. This CDR3 region has 14 residues. Trimming cost V 3 bases and J 3 bases; bases outside gene matches: 3. CDR3 sequence (DNA): TGCGCCAGCAGCTCGGGACAGGGAGAAGAGACCCAGTACTTC. It encodes CASSSGQGEETQYF.

The chain uses TRBV18 and TRBJ2-4, with 9 positions matching TRBD1. CDR3 length equals 18 residues. Per the germline V gene, CDR1 is KGHSH and CDR2 is LQKENI. Trimming cost V 1 base and J 1 base; bases outside gene matches: 8. The CDR3 bases are TGTGCCAGCTCACCACGTGTACGGGACAGGGCCGCCAAAAACATTCAGTACTTC. This translates into CASSPRVRDRAAKNIQYF.

This clone occurred once. The genes are TRBV30 and TRBJ2-3; D may correspond to TRBD1 or TRBD2 (5 bases each). The germline gives CDR1 GTSNPN, CDR2 SVGIG (reference sequence). Trimming shortened V by 5 bases and J by 1 base, and 22 bases separated the two germline ends. The CDR3 has 17 residues. CDR3 amino acids: CAWGTGTGTEGTDTQYF. In DNA, the CDR3 is TGTGCCTGGGGCACCGGGACGGGAACTGAGGGCACAGATACGCAGTATTTT.

The CDR3 coding sequence is TGTGCCAGCTCACCACTGGACAGCCTGTACGAGCAGTACTTC. As protein: CASSPLDSLYEQYF. This rearrangement joins TRBV18 to TRBJ2-7; perhaps TRBD1 as D (6 bases). Looked up from germline, CDR1 is KGHSH and CDR2 is LQKENI. This CDR3 has 14 residues. The ends were cut back, 1 base at V and 4 bases at J, with 11 bases in the middle. Combining the CDR3 with reference TRBV18 and TRBJ2-7 gives the whole variable domain NAGVMQNPRHLVRRRGQEARLRCSPMKGHSHVYWYRQLPEEGLKFMVYLQKENIIDESGMPKERFSAEFPKEGPSILRIQQVVRGDSAAYFCASSPLDSLYEQYFGPGTRLTVT.

The CDR3 coding sequence is TGCAGCGCCCGAGACTACGAGCAGTACTTC. It is translated as CSARDYEQYF. The chain carries TRBV29-1 and TRBJ2-7; no definite D call. Germline-derived CDR1 and CDR2 are SQVTM and ANQGSEA. The CDR3 sequence is 10 residues long. Trimming removed 7 bases from V and 3 bases from J, with 7 bases in between.

The chain recombines TRBV7-9 with TRBJ1-1; D gene ambiguous. V shed 1 base and J shed 1 base, with 4 bases lying between them. Germline-derived CDR1 and CDR2 are SEHNR and FQNEAQ (reference sequence). The CDR3 is 13 amino acids. The CDR3 sequence is CASSLVKNTEAFF. The CDR3 DNA reads as TGTGCCAGCAGCTTAGTCAAGAACACTGAAGCTTTCTTT.

The gene calls are TRBV7-9 and TRBJ1-4; the match to TRBD1 covers 7 bases. V was clipped by 6 bases and J by 5 bases; unmatched bases: 12. The CDR3 is 16 residues long. Germline V gene lookup returns CDR1 SEHNR and CDR2 FQNEAQ (reference sequence). The DNA of the CDR3 is TGTGCCAGCAGGTCCGGGACAGCCTCTACCAATGAAAAACTGTTTTTT. Translated, it gives CASRSGTASTNEKLFF.

This clone was observed a single time. V usage is TRBV9 and J usage is TRBJ2-3; possible D gene TRBD1, 5 bases. Germline-derived CDR1 and CDR2 are SGDLS and YYNGEE. This CDR3 spans 12 amino acids. Trimming pared 3 bases from V and 3 bases from J, leaving 5 bases between. The CDR3 nucleotides read TGTGCCAGCAGCGACAGGACAGATACGCAGTATTTT. This codes for CASSDRTDTQYF.

Points on this clone: The same CDR3 also results from other DNA sequences found in this sample. The rearrangement uses TRBV7-2 and TRBJ2-7; D is perhaps TRBD1 (5 bases). The V gene's germline CDR1 is SGHTA and CDR2 FQGNSA. The length of the CDR3 is 15 residues. Between the trimmed V and J ends, which lost 1 base and 0 bases, there was a span of 10 bases. The CDR3 loop is CASSLVGDSSYEQYF. For the CDR3, the DNA is TGTGCCAGCAGCTTAGTGGGTGACAGCTCCTACGAGCAGTACTTC.

The chain's CDR3 is CASQRGADTQYF. The CDR3 DNA is TGTGCCTCTCAAAGGGGCGCAGATACGCAGTATTTT. The rearrangement uses TRBV28 and TRBJ2-3; maybe TRBD1 (5 bases). With 11 bases removed from V and 4 bases from J, the gap between germline ends came to 13 bases. There are 12 residues in the CDR3. Looked up from germline, CDR1 is MDHEN and CDR2 is SYDVKM.

V gene TRBV27 combines with J gene TRBJ2-3, with D possibly TRBD2 on 5 matching bases. CDR1 is MNHEY, CDR2 SMNVEV, per germline (reference sequence). The V and J ends lost 3 bases and 5 bases respectively, with 15 bases between them. The CDR3 is 15 residues long. This CDR3 reads CASSFRTLPGDTQYF. The CDR3, as DNA: TGTGCCAGCAGTTTCCGGACTCTCCCAGGAGATACGCAGTATTTT.

A word on this clone: One end of the junction fails to match germline, which may point to a read error. The chain recombines TRBV2 with TRBJ1-2; D remains ambiguous. The CDR3 has 15 residues. The germline V gene has CDR1 SNHLY and CDR2 FYNNEI. For the CDR3, the DNA is TGTGCCAGCAGTCAAGCGGGATCAGCTAACTATGGCTACACCTTC. The encoded protein is CASSQAGSANYGYTF. The whole variable domain, filled in from reference TRBV2 and TRBJ1-2, reads EPEVTQTPSHQVTQMGQEVILRCVPISNHLYFYWYRQILGQKVEFLVSFYNNEISEKSEIFDDQFSVERPDGSNFTLKIRSTKLEDSAMYFCASSQAGSANYGYTFGSGTRLTVV.

The chain employs TRBV2 and TRBJ2-6; possibly TRBD1 for D (6 bases). The CDR3 is 16 amino acids. From germline, CDR1 is SNHLY and CDR2 FYNNEI. The V and J ends lost 6 bases and 1 base respectively, with 13 bases between them. The CDR3 protein is CASRHDTGSGANVLTF. The CDR3 region has the DNA TGTGCCAGCAGACATGATACAGGGTCTGGGGCCAACGTCCTGACTTTC. The full variable domain, in which reference TRBV2 and TRBJ2-6 provide the parts outside the CDR3, is EPEVTQTPSHQVTQMGQEVILRCVPISNHLYFYWYRQILGQKVEFLVSFYNNEISEKSEIFDDQFSVERPDGSNFTLKIRSTKLEDSAMYFCASRHDTGSGANVLTFGAGSRLTVL.

This rearrangement joins TRBV28 to TRBJ2-6, with unresolved D. Germline V CDR1 and CDR2: MDHEN, SYDVKM. The length of the CDR3 is 15 residues. Deletions cut 6 bases from V and 0 bases from J, with 9 bases between. CDR3 region: CASSFPTSGANVLTF. CDR3 bases: TGTGCCAGCAGCTTCCCGACCTCTGGGGCCAACGTCCTGACTTTC.

The chain couples TRBV5-1 to TRBJ2-7; maybe TRBD1 (6 bases). Germline-derived CDR1 and CDR2 are SGHRS and YFSETQ. Trimming left V 2 bases short and J 0 bases short, with 12 bases between. The length of the CDR3 is 15 residues. CDR3 sequence: CASSFTGLSSYEQYF. As DNA, the CDR3 is TGCGCCAGCAGCTTTACAGGGCTTAGCTCCTACGAGCAGTACTTC.